This T cell receptor beta chain stems from a study of blood T cell repertoires in COVID-19. Background on the study: Acute and convalescent COVID-19 specimens originated in the United States, Italy and Spain. From T cells, B-cell-depleted T cells, or PBMCs came the material, which was cDNA or gDNA.

The Seattle site enrolled patients during active infection and followed them longitudinally. CDR3 length: 16 amino acids. Trimming removed 8 bases from V and 6 bases from J; junction bases left unmatched: 18. CDR1 and CDR2 from the germline V gene are MRHNA and SNTAGT. Source study methods: Nucleated cell number was recorded as an estimate derived from reference gene primer amplification. Assay: immunoSEQ multiplex PCR; the TCRdb copy retains only in-frame clones and omits some. V, J and clone size reflect that table, while D and trimming were determined from the DNA. Here the sample spans hundreds of thousands of clones, roughly 86% being singletons.

This chain links TRBV6-4 with TRBJ1-2, with 7 bases matching TRBD1. The source of this sequence is a woman aged 25 to 39 with COVID-19, enrolled during active disease. The sample comprised peripheral blood. The CDR3 DNA reads TGTGCCAGCGGGGGGAATCCCGGGACAGCGCAGGATGGCTACACCTTC. Encoded protein: CASGGNPGTAQDGYTF.